The text below deals with one TCR beta chain. The antigen is undetermined. This sample was included in a study of cytomegalovirus exposure and HLA in healthy donors. Study findings and constraints: A few CMV-associated chains proved CMV antigen-specific in vitro.

This CDR3 has 12 residues. Germline V lookup: CDR1 MNHNY, CDR2 SVGAGI (reference sequence). The V gene end was trimmed by 6 bases and the J gene end by 4 bases; junction bases not matched to a gene: 1. The PCR had 60 Vbeta and 13 Jbeta primers. Measured with immunoSEQ multiplex PCR; TCRdb has only the in-frame clones, and not every one. The profile shows 150,000 or so clones, approximately 80% of them singletons. This sequence was found in a woman between 40 and 50 years old in good health and CMV-seropositive. The chain uses TRBV6-6 and TRBJ1-1; TRBD1 agrees at 8 bases. The sample taken for sequencing was PBMCs. The DNA of the CDR3 is TGTGCCAGCAGAACAGGGGGCACTGAAGCTTTCTTT. Translation: CASRTGGTEAFF.